One sample yielded the 12 T cell receptor beta chains listed below, sequenced in a study of PD-L1 blockade in urothelial cancer. Sequenced by immunoSEQ multiplex PCR; TCRdb stores in-frame clones only, minus some. Among 20,000 to 25,000 clones listed, nearly 90% were seen once. The sequenced sample was PBMCs, obtained around atezolizumab (anti-PD-L1) treatment. These receptor sequences come from a woman aged 60-75 years with urothelial cancer.

This clone was observed once. V gene TRBV11-2 combines with J gene TRBJ1-1; a possible D gene is TRBD1 (6 bases). The germline gives CDR1 SGHAT, CDR2 FQNNGV. CDR3 length: 15 amino acids. Trimming took off 1 base at V and 1 base at J, with 10 bases between the two ends. The CDR3 sequence: CASSLGGGSNTEAFF. In DNA, the CDR3 is TGTGCCAGCAGCTTAGGGGGGGGCTCGAACACTGAAGCTTTCTTT.

J is TRBJ2-1 and V is TRBV5-4; 11 bases are a match to TRBD2. The CDR3 is made up of 15 amino acids. V shed 4 bases and J 4 bases; nucleotides not matched to a gene: 4. Germline assignment: CDR1 SGHNT and CDR2 YYREEE (reference sequence). The CDR3 sequence is CASSQPSGRYNEQFF. The CDR3 DNA follows: TGTGCCAGCAGCCAACCTAGCGGGAGGTACAATGAGCAGTTCTTC. Full variable domain (rest looked up from reference TRBV5-4 and TRBJ2-1): ETGVTQSPTHLIKTRGQQVTLRCSSQSGHNTVSWYQQALGQGPQFIFQYYREEENGRGNFPPRFSGLQFPNYSSELNVNALELDDSALYLCASSQPSGRYNEQFFGPGTRLTVL.

The chain couples TRBV19 to TRBJ1-5, with D unresolved. Trimming shortened V by 2 bases and J by 0 bases, and 8 bases separated the two germline ends. The CDR3 is 15 amino acids. CDR1 is LNHDA, CDR2 SQIVND, per germline (reference sequence). The CDR3: CASSIQDYSNQPQHF. The CDR3 nucleotides are TGTGCCAGTAGTATACAGGATTATAGCAATCAGCCCCAGCATTTT.

This clone was picked up one time. This chain joins TRBV10-3 and TRBJ2-2, with 8 bases identical to TRBD2. Germline V gene data show CDR1 as ENHRY and CDR2 as SYGVKD. This CDR3 contains 16 residues. The V gene end was trimmed by 1 base and the J gene end by 0 bases; junction bases not matched to a gene: 1. The CDR3 here is CAISELAGSNTGELFF. The CDR3 region has the DNA TGTGCCATCAGTGAGTTAGCGGGATCGAACACCGGGGAGCTGTTTTTT.

This clone has only one observation. The rearrangement joins TRBV7-3 to TRBJ1-3; D gene ambiguous. This CDR3 comprises 20 residues. V dropped 4 bases and J dropped 1 base, with 26 bases sitting between them. Looked up from germline, CDR1 is SGHTA and CDR2 is FQGTGA. DNA of the CDR3: TGTGCCAGCAGCTCCCTCCGAGCCCTCCCTGAACAGAAGTCTGGAAACACCATATATTTT. Translated, it gives CASSSLRALPEQKSGNTIYF.

The V and J genes are TRBV19 and TRBJ2-5, with 14 bases aligning to TRBD2. The CDR3 is 16 amino acids. Germline CDR1 reads LNHDA; CDR2 reads SQIVND (reference sequence). Trimming cost V 5 bases and J 5 bases; bases outside gene matches: 7. Written as DNA, the CDR3 is TGTGCCAGTAGTCCGGGACTAGCGGGAGTGCGGGAGACCCAGTACTTC. Its protein is CASSPGLAGVRETQYF.

This clone was found once. The rearrangement links TRBV7-2 to TRBJ1-2, with D perhaps TRBD1 (6 bases). Trimming took 5 bases from V and 2 from J, leaving 9 bases between them. Germline CDR1 reads SGHTA; CDR2 reads FQGNSA. The CDR3 loop spans 13 amino acids. The CDR3 sequence is CASSPGQNYGYTF. The CDR3 DNA follows: TGTGCCAGCAGCCCAGGACAGAACTATGGCTACACCTTC.

The chain couples TRBV7-6 to TRBJ2-3; perhaps TRBD2 as D (6 bases). This CDR3 has 15 residues. V was clipped by 5 bases and J by 2 bases, with 14 bases between them. Germline CDR1 and CDR2: SGHVS and FNYEAQ. CDR3 protein: CASSASGYSTDTQYF. The CDR3, as DNA: TGTGCCAGCAGCGCGAGCGGGTACTCCACAGATACGCAGTATTTT.

The chain joins TRBV5-1 to TRBJ2-3, with TRBD1 matching 9 bases. The J segment lost 0 bases and the V segment lost 6 bases, leaving 8 bases of the junction unmatched. Germline V CDR1 and CDR2: SGHRS, YFSETQ. This CDR3 has 16 amino acids. CDR3 protein: CASITGTGTSTDTQYF. The CDR3 nucleotides are TGCGCCAGCATTACCGGGACAGGGACTAGCACAGATACGCAGTATTTT.

There are a few counts of this clone. V gene TRBV5-1 combines with J gene TRBJ2-2, with 12 positions matching TRBD2. The CDR3 covers 18 residues. The germline gives CDR1 SGHRS, CDR2 YFSETQ. V lost 3 bases to trimming and J lost 4 bases; unmatched junction nucleotides: 10. CDR3 residues: CASSYLRTSGTFTGELFF. The CDR3 DNA follows: TGCGCCAGCAGCTACCTCAGGACTAGCGGGACCTTCACCGGGGAGCTGTTTTTT.

J is TRBJ2-1 and V is TRBV19; 13 positions match TRBD2. This CDR3 comprises 16 residues. CDR1 is LNHDA and CDR2 is SQIVND in the germline V gene (reference sequence). V shed 5 bases and J 7 bases; nucleotides not matched to a gene: 8. The CDR3 reads CASSSQGLAGSNEQFF. CDR3 DNA: TGTGCCAGTAGTTCCCAGGGACTAGCGGGAAGTAATGAGCAGTTCTTC.

This chain links TRBV28 with TRBJ2-7, with 9 bases that match TRBD1. CDR1 is MDHEN and CDR2 is SYDVKM in the germline V gene. V gave up 3 bases and J gave up 6 bases; unmatched junction bases: 9. There are 15 residues in the CDR3. The chain's CDR3 is CASSLIGTGSAEQYF. Written as DNA, the CDR3 is TGTGCCAGCAGTTTGATTGGGACAGGGTCGGCCGAGCAGTACTTC.